This TCR beta chain was documented in a study of cytomegalovirus exposure and HLA in healthy donors. The protocol was immunoSEQ multiplex PCR, while the TCRdb copy is restricted to in-frame clones and leaves out a portion. Among 250,000 or so clones listed, about 90% were seen once. Germline values: CDR1 MNHNS, CDR2 SASEGT. J lost 7 bases, V lost 7 bases, and 13 bases had no gene match. The CDR3 runs to 15 residues. Sequencing used PBMCs. This receptor was identified in a young man in good health and CMV-seropositive. The chain is built from TRBV6-1 and TRBJ1-2; 9 nucleotides align to TRBD1. Written as DNA, the CDR3 is TGTGCCAGCACTTTCTTAAATGGACAGGGGTCTGGCTACACCTTC. It translates to CASTFLNGQGSGYTF.